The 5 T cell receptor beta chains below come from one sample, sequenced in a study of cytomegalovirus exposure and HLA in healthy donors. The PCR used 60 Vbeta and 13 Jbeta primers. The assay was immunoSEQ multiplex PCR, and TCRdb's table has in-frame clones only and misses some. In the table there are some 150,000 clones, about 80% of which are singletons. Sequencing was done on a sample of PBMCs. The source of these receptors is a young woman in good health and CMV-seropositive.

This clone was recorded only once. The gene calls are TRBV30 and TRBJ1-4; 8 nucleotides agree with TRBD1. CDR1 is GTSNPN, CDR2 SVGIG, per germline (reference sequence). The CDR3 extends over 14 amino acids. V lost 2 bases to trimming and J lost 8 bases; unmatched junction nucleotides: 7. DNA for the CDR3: TGTGCCTGGAGTCCTACAGGGGGGGACGAAAAACTGTTTTTT. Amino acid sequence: CAWSPTGGDEKLFF. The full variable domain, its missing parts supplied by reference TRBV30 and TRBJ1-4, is SQTIHQWPATLVQPVGSPLSLECTVEGTSNPNLYWYRQAAGRGLQLLFYSVGIGQISSEVPQNLSASRPQDRQFILSSKKLLLSDSGFYLCAWSPTGGDEKLFFGSGTQLSVL.

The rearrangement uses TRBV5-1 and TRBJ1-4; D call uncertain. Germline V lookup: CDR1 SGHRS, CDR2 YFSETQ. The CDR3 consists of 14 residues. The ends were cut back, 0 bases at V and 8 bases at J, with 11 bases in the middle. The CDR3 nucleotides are TGCGCCAGCAGCTTGGTACAGTCGGGGGAAAAACTGTTTTTT. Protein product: CASSLVQSGEKLFF.

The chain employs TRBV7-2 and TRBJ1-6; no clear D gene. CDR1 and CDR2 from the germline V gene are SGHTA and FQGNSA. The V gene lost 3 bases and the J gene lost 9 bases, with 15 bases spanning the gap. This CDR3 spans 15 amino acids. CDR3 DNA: TGTGCCAGCAGCTTCGAGCCTCCGGGGAGTTCACCCCTCCACTTT. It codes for CASSFEPPGSSPLHF. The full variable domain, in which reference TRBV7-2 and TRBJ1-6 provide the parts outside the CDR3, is GAGVSQSPSNKVTEKGKDVELRCDPISGHTALYWYRQSLGQGLEFLIYFQGNSAPDKSGLPSDRFSAERTGGSVSTLTIQRTQQEDSAVYLCASSFEPPGSSPLHFGNGTRLTVT.

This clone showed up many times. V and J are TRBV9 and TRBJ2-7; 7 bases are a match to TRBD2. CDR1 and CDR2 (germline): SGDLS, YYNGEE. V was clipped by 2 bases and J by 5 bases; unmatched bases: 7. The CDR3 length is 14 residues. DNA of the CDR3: TGTGCCAGCAGCGTCACGAGCGGGAACGACGAGCAGTACTTC. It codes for CASSVTSGNDEQYF.

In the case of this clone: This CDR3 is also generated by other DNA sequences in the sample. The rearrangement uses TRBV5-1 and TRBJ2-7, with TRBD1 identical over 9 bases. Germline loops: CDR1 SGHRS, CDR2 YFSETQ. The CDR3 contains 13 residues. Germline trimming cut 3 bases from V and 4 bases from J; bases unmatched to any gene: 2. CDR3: CASSWGTGYEQYF. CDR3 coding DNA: TGCGCCAGCAGCTGGGGGACAGGGTACGAGCAGTACTTC.